Shown below are 3 T cell receptor beta chains from a single sample sequenced in a study of cytotoxic CD8 clonotypes in ibrutinib-treated CLL. Assay used: immunoSEQ multiplex PCR; TCRdb lists only in-frame clones, some missing. Seen here are about 130,000 clones, about 80% observed once, and the top ten hold more than 10%. The sequencing used PBMCs, collected after 12 months of ibrutinib treatment. These receptors originate from a human donor with chronic lymphocytic leukemia.

This chain uses TRBV5-8 with TRBJ2-1; 11 bases are shared with TRBD1. V lost 6 bases and J lost 9; bases outside the gene matches: 11. Germline V gene data show CDR1 as SGHTS and CDR2 as YDEGEE. This CDR3 contains 15 residues. The CDR3 bases are TGTGCCAGCACCCATCGGGACAGGGGGGTCACTGAGCAGTTCTTC. Encoded protein: CASTHRDRGVTEQFF.

This clone was seen a handful of times. The chain links TRBV10-3 to TRBJ1-1; 8 bases are a match to TRBD1. Per the germline V gene, CDR1 is ENHRY and CDR2 is SYGVKD. Unmatched junction bases numbered 8, after V lost 11 bases and J lost 3 bases. This CDR3 has 13 amino acids. The CDR3 DNA reads TGTGCCGTCCAAGACAGGGGCGACACTGAAGCTTTCTTT. Protein product: CAVQDRGDTEAFF.

This clone was detected a few times. The chain recombines TRBV4-2 with TRBJ2-2; D is unresolved. In germline, CDR1 is LGHNA, CDR2 YNFKEQ. The CDR3 extends over 13 amino acids. Trimming stripped 2 bases from V and 6 bases from J, with 7 bases between. The CDR3: CASSQLISGELFF. The CDR3 nucleotides are TGTGCCAGCAGCCAACTAATCTCCGGGGAGCTGTTTTTT.